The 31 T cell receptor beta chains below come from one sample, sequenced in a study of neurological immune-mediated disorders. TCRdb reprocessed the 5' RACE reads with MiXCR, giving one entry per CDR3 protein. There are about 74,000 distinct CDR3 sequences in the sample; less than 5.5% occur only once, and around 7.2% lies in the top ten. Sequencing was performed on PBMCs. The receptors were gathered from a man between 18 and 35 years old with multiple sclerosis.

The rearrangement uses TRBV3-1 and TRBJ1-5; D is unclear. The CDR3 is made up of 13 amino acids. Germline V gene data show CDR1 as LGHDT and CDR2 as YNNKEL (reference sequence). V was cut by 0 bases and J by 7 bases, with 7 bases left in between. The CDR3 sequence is CASSQDLEQPQHF. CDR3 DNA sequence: TGTGCCAGCAGCCAAGATCTCGAACAGCCCCAGCATTTT.

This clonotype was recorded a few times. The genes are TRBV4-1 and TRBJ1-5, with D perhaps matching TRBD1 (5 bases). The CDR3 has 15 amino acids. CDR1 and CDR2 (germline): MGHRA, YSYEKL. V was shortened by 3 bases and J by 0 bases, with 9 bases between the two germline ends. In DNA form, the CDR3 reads TGCGCCAGCAGCCACTCGGGACCTAGCAATCAGCCCCAGCATTTT. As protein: CASSHSGPSNQPQHF.

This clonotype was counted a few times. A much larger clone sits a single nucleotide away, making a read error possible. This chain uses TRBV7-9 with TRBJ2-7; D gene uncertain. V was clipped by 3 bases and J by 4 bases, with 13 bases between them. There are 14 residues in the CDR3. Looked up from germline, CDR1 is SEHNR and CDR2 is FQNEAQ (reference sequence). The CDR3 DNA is TGTGCCAGCAGCTTGGCCAGAATACCTTACGAGCAGTACTTC. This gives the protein CASSLARIPYEQYF. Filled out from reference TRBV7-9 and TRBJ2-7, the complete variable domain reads DTGVSQNPRHKITKRGQNVTFRCDPISEHNRLYWYRQTLGQGPEFLTYFQNEAQLEKSRLLSDRFSAERPKGSFSTLEIQRTEQGDSAMYLCASSLARIPYEQYFGPGTRLTVT.

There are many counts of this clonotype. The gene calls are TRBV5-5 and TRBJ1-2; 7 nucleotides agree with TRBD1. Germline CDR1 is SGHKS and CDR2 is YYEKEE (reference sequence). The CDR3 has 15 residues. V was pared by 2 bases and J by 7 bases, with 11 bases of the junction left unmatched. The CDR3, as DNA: TGTGCCAGCAGCTTCCTCGGTCGACAGGGCTCTGGCTACACCTTC. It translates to CASSFLGRQGSGYTF.

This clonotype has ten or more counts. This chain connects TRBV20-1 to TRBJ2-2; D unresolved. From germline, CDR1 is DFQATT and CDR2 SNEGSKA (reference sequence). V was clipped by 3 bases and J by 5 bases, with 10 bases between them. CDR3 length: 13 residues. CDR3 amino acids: CSASIPRTGELFF. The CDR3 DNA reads TGCAGTGCTAGTATTCCGCGAACCGGGGAGCTGTTTTTT.

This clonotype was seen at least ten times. The CDR3 coding sequence is TGCGCCAGCAGCTTGGCAGGGAGAGACGAGCAGTTCTTC. Protein: CASSLAGRDEQFF. This chain uses TRBV5-1 with TRBJ2-1, with D perhaps matching TRBD1 or TRBD2 (5 bases each). Germline assignment: CDR1 SGHRS and CDR2 YFSETQ. This CDR3 is 13 amino acids long. Between the trimmed V and J ends, which lost 0 bases and 10 bases, there was a span of 11 bases.

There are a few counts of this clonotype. The CDR3 DNA sequence: TGTGCCAGCAGCTTAATGGGACTAGGGTCCCCGACAGATACGCAGTATTTT. It specifies CASSLMGLGSPTDTQYF. This chain joins TRBV7-2 and TRBJ2-3, with 8 bases that match TRBD2. The length of the CDR3 is 17 residues. With V trimmed by 2 bases and J by 3 bases, 10 bases remained unmatched. Germline V gives CDR1 SGHTA, CDR2 FQGNSA.

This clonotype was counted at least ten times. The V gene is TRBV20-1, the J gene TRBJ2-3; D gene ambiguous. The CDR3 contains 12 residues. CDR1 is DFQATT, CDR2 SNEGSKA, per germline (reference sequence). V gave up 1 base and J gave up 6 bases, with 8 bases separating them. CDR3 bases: TGCAGTGCTAGAGTAGGACCGGATACGCAGTATTTT. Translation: CSARVGPDTQYF.

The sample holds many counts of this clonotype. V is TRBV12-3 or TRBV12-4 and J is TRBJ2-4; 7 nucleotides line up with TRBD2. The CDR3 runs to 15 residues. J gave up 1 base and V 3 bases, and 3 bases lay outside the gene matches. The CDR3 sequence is CASSFRGEAKNIQYF. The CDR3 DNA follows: TGTGCCAGCAGTTTTCGGGGGGAGGCCAAAAACATTCAGTACTTC.

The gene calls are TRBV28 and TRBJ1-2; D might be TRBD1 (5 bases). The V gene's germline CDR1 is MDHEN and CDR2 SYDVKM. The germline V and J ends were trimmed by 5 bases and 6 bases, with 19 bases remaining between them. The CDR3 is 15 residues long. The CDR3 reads CASSGGTETSDGYTF. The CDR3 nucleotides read TGTGCCAGCAGTGGCGGGACGGAAACTTCCGATGGCTACACCTTC.

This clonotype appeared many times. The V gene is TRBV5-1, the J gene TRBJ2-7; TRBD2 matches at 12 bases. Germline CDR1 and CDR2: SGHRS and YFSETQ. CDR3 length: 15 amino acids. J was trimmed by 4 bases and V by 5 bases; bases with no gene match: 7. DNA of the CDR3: TGCGCCAGCAGGCTAGCGGGAGGGCCTGGTTACGAGCAGTACTTC. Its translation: CASRLAGGPGYEQYF.

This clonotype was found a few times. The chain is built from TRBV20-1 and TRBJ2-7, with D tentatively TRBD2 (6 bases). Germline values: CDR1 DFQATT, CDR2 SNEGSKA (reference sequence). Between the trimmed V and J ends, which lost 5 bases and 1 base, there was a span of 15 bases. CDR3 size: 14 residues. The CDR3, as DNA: TGCAGTGCTTCCCCGGGACTTGGATCCTACGAGCAGTACTTC. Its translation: CSASPGLGSYEQYF.

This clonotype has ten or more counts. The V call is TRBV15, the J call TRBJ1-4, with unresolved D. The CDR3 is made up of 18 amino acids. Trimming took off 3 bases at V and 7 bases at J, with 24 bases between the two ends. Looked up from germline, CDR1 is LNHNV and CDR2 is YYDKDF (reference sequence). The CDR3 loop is CATSRVVFRTQDAEKLFF. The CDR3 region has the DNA TGTGCCACCAGCAGGGTGGTTTTTAGGACGCAAGACGCTGAAAAACTGTTTTTT.

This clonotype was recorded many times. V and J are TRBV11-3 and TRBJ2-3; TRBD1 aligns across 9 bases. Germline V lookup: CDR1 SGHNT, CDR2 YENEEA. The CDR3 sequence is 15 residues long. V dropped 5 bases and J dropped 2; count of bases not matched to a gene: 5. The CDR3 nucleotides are TGTGCCAGCAGCCGGACAGGGGAATCCACAGATACGCAGTATTTT. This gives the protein CASSRTGESTDTQYF.

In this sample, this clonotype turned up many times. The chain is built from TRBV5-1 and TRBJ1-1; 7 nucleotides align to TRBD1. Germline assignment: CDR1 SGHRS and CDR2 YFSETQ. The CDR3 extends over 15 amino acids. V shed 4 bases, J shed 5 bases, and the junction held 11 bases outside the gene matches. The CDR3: CASSPVAGGWTEAFF. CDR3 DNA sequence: TGCGCCAGCAGCCCGGTGGCAGGGGGTTGGACTGAAGCTTTCTTT.

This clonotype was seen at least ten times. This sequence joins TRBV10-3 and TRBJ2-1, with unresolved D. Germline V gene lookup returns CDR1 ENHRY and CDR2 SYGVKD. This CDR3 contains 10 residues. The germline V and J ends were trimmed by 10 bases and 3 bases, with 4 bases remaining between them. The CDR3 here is CASGYNEQFF. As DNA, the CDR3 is TGTGCCAGCGGCTACAATGAGCAGTTCTTC.

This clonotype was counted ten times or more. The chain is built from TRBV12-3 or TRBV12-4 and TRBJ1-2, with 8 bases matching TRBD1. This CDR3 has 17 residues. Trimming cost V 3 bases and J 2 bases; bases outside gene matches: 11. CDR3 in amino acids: CASSFRGQESGNYGYTF. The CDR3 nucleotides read TGTGCCAGCAGTTTTCGGGGACAGGAGAGCGGCAACTATGGCTACACCTTC.

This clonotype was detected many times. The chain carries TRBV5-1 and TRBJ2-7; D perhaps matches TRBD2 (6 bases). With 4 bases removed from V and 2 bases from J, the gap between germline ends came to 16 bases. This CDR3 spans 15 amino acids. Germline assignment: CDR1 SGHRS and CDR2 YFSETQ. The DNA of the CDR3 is TGCGCCAGCAGCCAACCGAGTAGCGGAGCCTACGAGCAGTACTTC. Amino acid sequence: CASSQPSSGAYEQYF.

DNA of the CDR3: TGTGTCTCGACCGGGACAGGGGTGTACAATGAGCAGTTCTTC. Protein: CVSTGTGVYNEQFF. The V gene is TRBV30, the J gene TRBJ2-1, with 10 bases aligning to TRBD1. Germline CDR1 and CDR2: GTSNPN and SVGIG (reference sequence). The CDR3 extends over 14 amino acids.

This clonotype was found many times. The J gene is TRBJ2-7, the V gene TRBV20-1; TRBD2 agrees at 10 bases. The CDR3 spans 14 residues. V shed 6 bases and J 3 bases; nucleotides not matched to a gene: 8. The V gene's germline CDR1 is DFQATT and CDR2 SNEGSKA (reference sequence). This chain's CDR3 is CSAFGLAEFYEQYF. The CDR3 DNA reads TGCAGTGCGTTCGGACTAGCGGAGTTCTACGAGCAGTACTTC.

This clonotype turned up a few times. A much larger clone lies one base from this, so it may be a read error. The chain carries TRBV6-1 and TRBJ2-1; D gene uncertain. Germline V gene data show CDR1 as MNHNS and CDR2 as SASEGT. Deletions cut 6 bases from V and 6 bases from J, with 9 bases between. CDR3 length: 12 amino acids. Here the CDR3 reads CASRGKVNEQFF. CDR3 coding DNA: TGTGCCAGCAGAGGAAAGGTCAATGAGCAGTTCTTC.

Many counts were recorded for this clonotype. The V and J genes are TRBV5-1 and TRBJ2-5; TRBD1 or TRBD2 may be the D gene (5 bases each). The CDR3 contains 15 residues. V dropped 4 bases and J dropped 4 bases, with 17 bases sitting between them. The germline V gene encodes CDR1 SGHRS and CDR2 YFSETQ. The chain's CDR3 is CASSPGHSGSETQYF. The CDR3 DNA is TGCGCCAGCAGCCCCGGACATTCGGGGTCAGAGACCCAGTACTTC.

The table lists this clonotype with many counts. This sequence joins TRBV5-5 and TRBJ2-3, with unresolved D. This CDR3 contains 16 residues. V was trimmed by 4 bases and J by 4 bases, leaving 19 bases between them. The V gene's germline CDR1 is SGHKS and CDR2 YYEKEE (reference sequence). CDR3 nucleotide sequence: TGTGCCAGCAGCGGAACCGGGCCCACCCCCGCAGATACGCAGTATTTT. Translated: CASSGTGPTPADTQYF.

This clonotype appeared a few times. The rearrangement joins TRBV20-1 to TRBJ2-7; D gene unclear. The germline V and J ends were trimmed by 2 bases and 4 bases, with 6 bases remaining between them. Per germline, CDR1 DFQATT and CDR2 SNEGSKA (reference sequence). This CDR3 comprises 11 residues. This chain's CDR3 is CSARKGYEQYF. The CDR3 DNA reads TGCAGTGCTAGAAAAGGGTACGAGCAGTACTTC.

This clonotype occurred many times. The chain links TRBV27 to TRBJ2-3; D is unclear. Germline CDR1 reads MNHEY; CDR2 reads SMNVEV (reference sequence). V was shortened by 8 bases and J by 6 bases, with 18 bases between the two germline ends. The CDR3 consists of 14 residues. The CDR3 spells CASGSAATLDTQYF. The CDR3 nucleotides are TGTGCCAGCGGGTCCGCGGCAACCCTGGATACGCAGTATTTT.

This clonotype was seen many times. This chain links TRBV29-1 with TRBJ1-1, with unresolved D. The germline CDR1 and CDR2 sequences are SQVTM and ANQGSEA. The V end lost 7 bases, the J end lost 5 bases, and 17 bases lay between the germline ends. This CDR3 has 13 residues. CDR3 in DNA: TGCAGCGGCTCAAGGGCATGGAAGACTGAAGCTTTCTTT. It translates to CSGSRAWKTEAFF.

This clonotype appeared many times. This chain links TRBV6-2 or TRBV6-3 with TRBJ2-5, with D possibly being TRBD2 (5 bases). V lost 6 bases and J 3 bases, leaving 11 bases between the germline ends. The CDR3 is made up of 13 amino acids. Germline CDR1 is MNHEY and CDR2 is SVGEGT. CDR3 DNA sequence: TGTGCCAGCAGCCACCTAGCCGAAGAGACCCAGTACTTC. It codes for CASSHLAEETQYF.

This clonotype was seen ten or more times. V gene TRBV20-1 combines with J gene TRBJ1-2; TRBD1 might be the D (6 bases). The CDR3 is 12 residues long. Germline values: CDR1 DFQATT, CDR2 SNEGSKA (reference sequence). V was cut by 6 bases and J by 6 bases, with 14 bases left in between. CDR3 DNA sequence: TGCAGTGCCAAGACAGGCCTGAATGGCTACACCTTC. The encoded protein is CSAKTGLNGYTF.

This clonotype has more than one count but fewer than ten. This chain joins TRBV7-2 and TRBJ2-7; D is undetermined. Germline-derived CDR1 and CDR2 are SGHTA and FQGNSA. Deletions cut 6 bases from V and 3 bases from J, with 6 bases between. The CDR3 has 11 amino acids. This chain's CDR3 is CASRTYYEQYF. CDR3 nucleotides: TGTGCCAGCAGAACGTACTACGAGCAGTACTTC.

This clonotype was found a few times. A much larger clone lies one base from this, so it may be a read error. The CDR3 is CASSRKRDTEQFF. CDR3 bases: TGCGCCAGCAGTAGAAAACGGGACACTGAGCAGTTCTTC. This chain connects TRBV5-1 to TRBJ2-1; D is possibly TRBD1 (6 bases). Germline-derived CDR1 and CDR2 are SGHRS and YFSETQ. V was shortened by 5 bases and J by 9 bases, with 15 bases between the two germline ends. The CDR3 is 13 amino acids.

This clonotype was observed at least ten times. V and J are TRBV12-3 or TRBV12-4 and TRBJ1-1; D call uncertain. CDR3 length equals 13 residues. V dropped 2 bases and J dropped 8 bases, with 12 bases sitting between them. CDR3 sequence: CASSLNGASEAFF. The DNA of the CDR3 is TGTGCCAGCAGTTTAAACGGTGCATCCGAAGCTTTCTTT.